This T cell receptor (beta chain) was recorded in a study of T cells in localized non-small cell lung cancer (dated by TCRdb to the early 2020s). About the full investigation: Comparing tumors with uninvolved tumor-adjacent lungs, the study looked at the T cell repertoires of hundreds of patients with early-stage NSCLC. The cohort consisted of approximately 240 treatment-naive NSCLC patients whose localized lung tumors had been resected. A mean age of roughly 64 years was recorded for the NSCLC patients, of whom more than 120 were male and over 100 were female. The research as a whole found: Longer overall survival was associated with higher blood T cell density, whereas shorter survival was associated with higher adjacent-lung clonality. A median of roughly 60 of the top 100 tumor clones were detected in paired uninvolved adjacent lung, and around 30 of these tumor clones were also found among the top 100 clones of the paired uninvolved adjacent lung. Because the study design was exploratory, TCR variables were selected using unadjusted p-values without false-discovery rate correction. Because multi-region tumor sequencing was not done, intratumor heterogeneity could not be ruled out. Uninvolved tumor-adjacent lung showed the highest T cell clonality, higher than tumor, which suggests more focused antigenic responses in the uninvolved tumor-adjacent lung.

The CDR1 and CDR2 encoded by the germline V gene are MNHNS and SASEGT. The CDR3 measures 14 amino acids from cysteine to phenylalanine. The CDR3 DNA has 42 bases and is translated from base 1. Between the V and J ends, shortened by 6 bases and 6 bases respectively, the junction contains 17 bases. At diagnosis, peripheral blood, uninvolved tumor-adjacent lung and tumor were collected and stored as a combination of fresh-frozen and FFPE material. For TCR repertoire profiling, the blood samples were analyzed as peripheral blood mononuclear cells. TCR beta CDR3 regions were sequenced from DNA using the immunoSEQ Assay. Under the source paper's analysis protocol: To compute T cell density, TCR beta template counts were normalized to usable DNA, which was estimated by amplifying housekeeping genes. Richness was estimated using the preseqR package, with extrapolation to 400,000 templates for PBMC samples and to 120,000 templates for tissue samples. Clonality was defined by subtracting Pielou's evenness from one. Tissue-enriched TCRs were identified through differential abundance testing performed on productive amino-acid clonotypes, with a minimum total count of 5 and an alpha of 0.1. The Jaccard Index and the Morisita Overlap Index were used to measure repertoire overlap between compartments. TCR beta CDR3s were clustered by GLIPH together with public tetramer-defined viral CDR3s, and at least three viral sequences plus V-gene enrichment were required for viral motifs. This is the immuneACCESS table as TCRdb keeps it, with only in-frame sequences that have V and J called. A part of the clones is gone; compared with another copy, unresolved V genes explain less than half, and the rest is unexplained. D and trimming were read from the DNA, whereas the V and J calls and clone size are those reported in that table. The sample includes about 79,000 clones, with more than 70% observed a single time. The ten largest clones capture 20% to 25% of the sample.

As to this clone: Its recognized antigen is unknown. Per-base quality was not reported, and no clone a single base away is much larger than it.

Material: peripheral blood, obtained before any cancer treatment. This TCR derives from a woman aged 40 to 75 with stage I squamous cell lung carcinoma. The sequence joins TRBV6-1 to TRBJ1-1; no D gene can be assigned with confidence. The DNA sequence reads TGTGCCAGCAGACCACCGGACTGGACCTCTGAAGCTTTCTTT. This gives the protein CASRPPDWTSEAFF.